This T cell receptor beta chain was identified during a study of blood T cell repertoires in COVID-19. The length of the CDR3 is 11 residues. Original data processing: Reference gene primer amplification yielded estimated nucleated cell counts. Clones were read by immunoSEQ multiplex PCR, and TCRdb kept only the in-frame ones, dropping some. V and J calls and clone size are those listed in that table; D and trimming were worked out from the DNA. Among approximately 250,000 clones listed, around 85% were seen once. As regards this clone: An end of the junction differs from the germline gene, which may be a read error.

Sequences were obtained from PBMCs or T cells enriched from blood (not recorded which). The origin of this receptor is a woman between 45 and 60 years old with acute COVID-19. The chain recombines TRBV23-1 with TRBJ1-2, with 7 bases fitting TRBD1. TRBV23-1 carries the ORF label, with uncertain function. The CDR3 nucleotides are TGCGCCAGCGTAGTCTTGACAGGGCGTGCCTTC. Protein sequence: CASVVLTGRAF.